These 22 T cell receptor beta chains originate from one sample sequenced in a study of breast tumors, draining lymph nodes, adjacent tissues. TCRdb analysed the multiplex PCR reads with MiXCR anew, one entry per CDR3 protein. This sample carries approximately 250,000 distinct CDR3 sequences, less than 40% of them seen once, and the ten largest clones take approximately 4%. The lymph nodes were axillary draining lymph nodes from breast cancer patients. The sample consisted of axillary lymph node tissue. These receptors came from a female donor with breast cancer. Some clones in this sample may be carry-over from other donors' samples.

This clonotype was found many times. The V and J genes are TRBV20-1 and TRBJ2-1; weak D call: TRBD2 (6 bases). The V end lost 1 base, the J end lost 4 bases, and 11 bases lay between the germline ends. Germline V lookup: CDR1 DFQATT, CDR2 SNEGSKA (reference sequence). There are 14 residues in the CDR3. The CDR3 here is CSARGRGAYNEQFF. CDR3 DNA sequence: TGCAGTGCTAGAGGGCGGGGAGCTTACAATGAGCAGTTCTTC.

This clonotype showed up many times. This rearrangement joins TRBV6-5 to TRBJ2-7, with 10 bases that match TRBD2. The germline V gene encodes CDR1 MNHEY and CDR2 SVGAGI. This CDR3 is built from 16 residues. With V trimmed by 0 bases and J by 2 bases, 4 bases remained unmatched. The CDR3 sequence: CASSYSITSGAYEQYF. Written as DNA, the CDR3 is TGTGCCAGCAGTTACTCGATAACTAGCGGGGCCTACGAGCAGTACTTC.

The chain employs TRBV7-6 and TRBJ2-3, with 10 bases identical to TRBD2. Germline-derived CDR1 and CDR2 are SGHVS and FNYEAQ. This CDR3 is 20 amino acids long. After removal of 5 bases from V and 6 bases from J, the junction contained 23 bases not matched to a gene. This CDR3 is CASSTRRSTSGRGAYDTQYF. The CDR3, as DNA: TGTGCCAGCAGCACCAGGAGGTCGACTAGCGGGCGGGGGGCGTATGATACGCAGTATTTT.

This sequence joins TRBV14 and TRBJ2-7; 11 bases are a match to TRBD1. The CDR3 is made up of 14 amino acids. Germline lookup yields CDR1 SGHDN and CDR2 FVKESK. J gave up 0 bases and V 7 bases, and 2 bases lay outside the gene matches. CDR3 in DNA: TGTGCCAGCACTGGGACAGGGGGCTCCTACGAGCAGTACTTC. It codes for CASTGTGGSYEQYF. Full variable domain (outside the CDR3, taken from reference TRBV14 and TRBJ2-7): EAGVTQFPSHSVIEKGQTVTLRCDPISGHDNLYWYRRVMGKEIKFLLHFVKESKQDESGMPNNRFLAERTGGTYSTLKVQPAELEDSGVYFCASTGTGGSYEQYFGPGTRLTVT.

As for this clonotype: This may arise from a read error, as a much more abundant clone is one base away. J is TRBJ2-4 and V is TRBV24-1; 7 bases map to TRBD1. Trimming at V came to 9 bases and at J to 4 bases, leaving 5 bases not matched to a gene. The CDR3 totals 13 residues. Looked up from germline, CDR1 is KGHDR and CDR2 is SFDVKD. CDR3 loop: CATGAQGKNIQYF. In DNA, the CDR3 is TGTGCCACCGGTGCACAGGGGAAAAACATTCAGTACTTC.

This clonotype was detected ten times or more. This chain joins TRBV20-1 and TRBJ1-5, with D maybe TRBD1 (6 bases). In germline, CDR1 is DFQATT, CDR2 SNEGSKA (reference sequence). The CDR3 has 14 amino acids. V gave up 5 bases and J gave up 5 bases, with 16 bases separating them. CDR3 sequence (DNA): TGCAGTGCTGGGAGACAGGTTCGCGATCAGCCCCAGCATTTT. As protein: CSAGRQVRDQPQHF.

V is TRBV15 and J is TRBJ2-3; 7 nucleotides agree with TRBD1. The CDR3 runs to 17 residues. Germline lookup yields CDR1 LNHNV and CDR2 YYDKDF (reference sequence). Unmatched junction bases numbered 17, after V lost 1 base and J lost 10 bases. The CDR3 is CATSRGSVEGGRTSQYF. The CDR3 nucleotides read TGTGCCACCAGCAGAGGCAGCGTTGAAGGGGGCCGTACCTCGCAGTATTTT.

The CDR3, as DNA: TGTGCTAGAGGTCCTAGCGGGCGACGAGATACGCAGTATTTT. Translated, it gives CARGPSGRRDTQYF. V gene TRBV24-1 combines with J gene TRBJ2-3, with 8 bases lining up with TRBD2. Germline V gives CDR1 KGHDR, CDR2 SFDVKD. The CDR3 is made up of 14 amino acids.

This clonotype was counted many times. The chain has TRBV9 and TRBJ2-3; 8 bases fit TRBD2. Looked up from germline, CDR1 is SGDLS and CDR2 is YYNGEE. This CDR3 contains 14 residues. V lost 7 bases and J lost 3; bases outside the gene matches: 7. CDR3 DNA sequence: TGTGCCAGCGGTAGCGGGGTCGGGACAGATACGCAGTATTTT. Its translation is CASGSGVGTDTQYF.

Here the CDR3 reads CASSARREETQYF. The CDR3 DNA reads TGTGCCAGCAGCGCAAGGAGGGAAGAGACCCAGTACTTC. J is TRBJ2-5 and V is TRBV9; possibly TRBD2 for D (6 bases). Trimming cost V 3 bases and J 3 bases, with 9 bases left between them. CDR3 size: 13 residues. CDR1 is SGDLS and CDR2 is YYNGEE in the germline V gene.

The sample holds many counts of this clonotype. The V call is TRBV7-2, the J call TRBJ2-3; tentatively, D is TRBD2 (7 bases). The CDR3 has 15 residues. The germline V gene encodes CDR1 SGHTA and CDR2 FQGNSA. V shed 1 base and J shed 6 bases, with 14 bases lying between them. The CDR3 sequence is CASSLGGGPFDTQYF. Here the CDR3 DNA reads TGTGCCAGCAGCTTAGGGGGGGGGCCTTTTGATACGCAGTATTTT.

This clonotype was observed a handful of times. A read error may be the cause here, since a much bigger clone is one base away. The J gene is TRBJ1-5, the V gene TRBV20-1; 9 bases map to TRBD1. The length of the CDR3 is 15 residues. In germline, CDR1 is DFQATT, CDR2 SNEGSKA (reference sequence). In DNA, the CDR3 is TGCAGTGCTAGAGGGGGACAGGGAGAATTCCAGCTCCAGCATTTT. Translating it yields CSARGGQGEFQLQHF.

Comments on this clonotype: Its ends do not fully match the called genes, so a read error is possible. For the CDR3, the DNA is TGTGCCAGCAGCTTAGGCCCCAGCGGGGGAGTAGGAGAGCCCCAGTACTTC. The encoded protein is CASSLGPSGGVGEPQYF. This chain links TRBV7-2 with TRBJ2-5; 8 bases line up with TRBD2. The germline V gene encodes CDR1 SGHTA and CDR2 FQGNSA. The CDR3 totals 17 residues.

The chain uses TRBV20-1 and TRBJ2-3; TRBD2 matches 9 bases. V was pared by 4 bases and J by 11 bases, with 13 bases of the junction left unmatched. The CDR3 is 14 amino acids. Germline CDR1 reads DFQATT; CDR2 reads SNEGSKA (reference sequence). This CDR3 is CSAMAGGPGNEQYF. CDR3 coding DNA: TGCAGTGCTATGGCGGGGGGGCCTGGCAATGAGCAGTATTTT.

Worth noting for this clonotype: A read error may explain this, as a much larger clone is one base away. V is TRBV10-3 and J is TRBJ2-7; 11 bases align to TRBD1. CDR1 and CDR2 from the germline V gene are ENHRY and SYGVKD. After removal of 0 bases from V and 7 bases from J, the junction contained 11 bases not matched to a gene. CDR3 length: 17 amino acids. In DNA form, the CDR3 reads TGTGCCATCAGTGAGTCGACACGGACAGGGGGCAGGGATGAGCAGTACTTC. It specifies CAISESTRTGGRDEQYF.

This clonotype was counted many times. V gene TRBV20-1 combines with J gene TRBJ2-1, with TRBD2 matching 10 bases. The CDR3 has 15 residues. The ends lost 6 bases at V and 1 base at J; junction bases unmatched: 6. Germline V gene data show CDR1 as DFQATT and CDR2 as SNEGSKA (reference sequence). Written as DNA, the CDR3 is TGCAGTGCCATAAAGCGGGAGGGTTCCTACAATGAGCAGTTCTTC. The encoded protein is CSAIKREGSYNEQFF.

This clonotype was detected many times. This chain connects TRBV6-6 to TRBJ1-4; 9 bases map to TRBD1. The CDR3 loop spans 16 amino acids. Germline loops: CDR1 MNHNY, CDR2 SVGAGI (reference sequence). Germline trimming cut 6 bases from V and 8 bases from J; bases unmatched to any gene: 13. The CDR3 sequence: CASSRTGGGFREKLFF. DNA for the CDR3: TGTGCCAGCAGCAGAACAGGGGGCGGCTTTCGAGAAAAACTGTTTTTT.

At least ten counts were recorded for this clonotype. The V and J genes are TRBV3-1 and TRBJ2-7, with TRBD1 identical over 7 bases. The CDR3 runs 15 residues. Trimming at V came to 1 base and at J to 3 bases, leaving 6 bases not matched to a gene. CDR1 is LGHDT, CDR2 YNNKEL, per germline (reference sequence). CDR3 nucleotides: TGTGCCAGCAGCCAAGGGCCGGGACAGCACTACGAGCAGTACTTC. Encoded protein: CASSQGPGQHYEQYF.

This clonotype was picked up many times. This sequence joins TRBV4-1 and TRBJ1-4; unclear D gene. Trimming cost V 1 base and J 10 bases, with 7 bases left between them. The germline CDR1 and CDR2 sequences are MGHRA and YSYEKL. The CDR3 extends over 12 amino acids. CDR3 protein: CASSQADGKLFF. The CDR3 DNA is TGCGCCAGCAGCCAAGCTGACGGAAAACTGTTTTTT.

This clonotype has a count of ten or more. CDR3 region: CASSLPGQGAGGYTF. CDR3 nucleotides: TGTGCCAGCAGCCTCCCGGGACAGGGGGCGGGAGGCTACACCTTC. The chain carries TRBV3-1 and TRBJ1-2, with TRBD1 identical over 12 bases. The junction had 8 bases not matched to a gene; V was cut back by 4 bases and J by 8 bases. There are 15 residues in the CDR3. Germline V gives CDR1 LGHDT, CDR2 YNNKEL (reference sequence).

This clonotype was observed many times. The chain carries TRBV9 and TRBJ2-7; 10 bases map to TRBD2. Per germline, CDR1 SGDLS and CDR2 YYNGEE. The CDR3 covers 15 residues. V gave up 4 bases and J gave up 3 bases; unmatched junction bases: 7. In DNA form, the CDR3 reads TGTGCCAGCAGCAACGGGACTAGCGCGCACTACGAGCAGTACTTC. It codes for CASSNGTSAHYEQYF.

This clonotype was recorded at least ten times. V usage is TRBV12-5 and J usage is TRBJ2-5, with D perhaps matching TRBD2 (5 bases). Trimming cost V 1 base and J 0 bases, with 12 bases left between them. The CDR3 loop spans 16 amino acids. Germline V gene lookup returns CDR1 LGHNT and CDR2 FRNRAP. CDR3 in DNA: TGTGCTAGTGGTTTGGGGGGTAAGCGGTACCAAGAGACCCAGTACTTC. It is translated as CASGLGGKRYQETQYF.